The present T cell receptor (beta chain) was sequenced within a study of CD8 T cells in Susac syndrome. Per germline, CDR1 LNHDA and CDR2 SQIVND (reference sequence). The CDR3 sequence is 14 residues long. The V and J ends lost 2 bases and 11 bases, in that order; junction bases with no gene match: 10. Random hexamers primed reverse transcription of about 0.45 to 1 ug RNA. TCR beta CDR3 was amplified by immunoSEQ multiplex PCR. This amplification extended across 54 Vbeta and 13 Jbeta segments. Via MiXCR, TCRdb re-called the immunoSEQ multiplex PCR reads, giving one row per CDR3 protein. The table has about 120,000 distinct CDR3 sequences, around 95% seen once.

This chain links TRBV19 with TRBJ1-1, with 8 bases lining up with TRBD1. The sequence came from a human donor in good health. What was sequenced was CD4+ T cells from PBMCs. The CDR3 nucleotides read TGTGCCAGTAGTATAACCGGGACAGGCCACGAGGCTTTCTTT. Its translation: CASSITGTGHEAFF.